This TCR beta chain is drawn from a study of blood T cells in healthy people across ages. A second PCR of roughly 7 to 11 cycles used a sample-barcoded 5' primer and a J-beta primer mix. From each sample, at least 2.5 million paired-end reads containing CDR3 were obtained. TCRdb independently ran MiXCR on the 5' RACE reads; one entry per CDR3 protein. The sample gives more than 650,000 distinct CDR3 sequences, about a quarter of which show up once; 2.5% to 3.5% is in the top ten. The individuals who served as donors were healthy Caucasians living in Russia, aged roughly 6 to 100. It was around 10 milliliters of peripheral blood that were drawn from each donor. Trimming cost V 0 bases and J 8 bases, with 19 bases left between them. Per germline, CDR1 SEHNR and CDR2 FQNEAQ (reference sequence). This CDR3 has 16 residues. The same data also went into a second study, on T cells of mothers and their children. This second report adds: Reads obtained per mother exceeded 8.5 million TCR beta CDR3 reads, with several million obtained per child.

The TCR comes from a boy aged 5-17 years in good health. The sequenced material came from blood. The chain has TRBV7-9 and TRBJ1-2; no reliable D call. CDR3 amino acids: CASSLAWVDAALGYTF. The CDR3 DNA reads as TGTGCCAGCAGCTTAGCGTGGGTTGATGCAGCCTTGGGCTACACCTTC.